This T cell receptor (beta chain) was captured by sequencing in a study of T cells in Graves' hyperthyroidism and ophthalmopathy. About the research overall: Staff took peripheral blood when the initial diagnosis was made, before any treatment began.

Lactation, pregnancy, other autoimmune disease or uncontrolled infection excluded patients. Regions amplified from RNA transcripts were the TCR beta CDR3 regions. HTBI primers were the set used in a first-round RT-PCR of the TCR CDR3. TCRdb used MiXCR to reprocess the multiplex PCR reads, holding one entry per CDR3 protein. The data hold fewer than 750,000 distinct CDR3 sequences, with about 15% observed a single time. The CDR3 runs 15 residues. Trimming removed 6 bases from V and 9 bases from J, with 24 bases in between. V and J are TRBV12-3 or TRBV12-4 and TRBJ2-7, with D possibly matching TRBD1 (6 bases). Sequenced input: blood. The receptor comes from a woman aged 40 to 50 with Graves' ophthalmopathy. Here the CDR3 reads CASRLWGQGSQGQYF. The CDR3 region has the DNA TGTGCCAGCAGGCTCTGGGGGCAGGGCTCTCAGGGGCAGTACTTC.